This record covers a single T cell receptor beta chain. Its antigen is unidentified. This sample was included in a study of shared clonotypes between healthy human individuals. General observations from the study: Only blood was sampled; tissue repertoires likely differ. Across a handful of donors, naive CD4 shared roughly 5%, naive CD8 under 4%, memory CD4 more than 2%, memory CD8 0.4% to 0.5%.

In germline, CDR1 is ENHRY, CDR2 SYGVKD. The CDR3 sequence is 16 residues long. The V end lost 3 bases, the J end lost 3 bases, and 15 bases lay between the germline ends. Here immunoSEQ multiplex PCR was the method, and the copy in TCRdb shows in-frame clones only, minus some. The table shows more than 2,000,000 clones, with 85% to 95% occurring only once. CD4+ cells were split into CD45RA+ naive and CD45RA-negative memory subsets. The origin of this receptor is a man younger than 30 in good health. This chain connects TRBV10-3 to TRBJ2-1, with D perhaps TRBD1 (5 bases). The sequencing sample was made of naive CD4+ T cells sorted from blood. This sample's subset: CD45RA+ positively selected. CDR3 nucleotides: TGTGCCATCAGTGATCAAGGAGCAGGGATCTACAATGAGCAGTTCTTC. It yields the protein CAISDQGAGIYNEQFF.